This T cell receptor (beta chain) was identified during a study of T-cell reconstitution after alpha-beta-depleted transplantation in children. The TCRbeta library was prepared with unique molecular identifiers. In TCRdb, the PCR reads were re-called with MiXCR into one record per CDR3 protein. The sample yields around 200,000 distinct CDR3 sequences, approximately 17% seen once. This clonotype occurred a few times. Its matching antigen is unknown. A junction end diverges from the germline sequence, so it may reflect a read error. Study-level findings and limits: Reportedly, roughly two months post-transplant, alpha-beta T cells arose from several hundred expanded graft clones. Among T cells one year after transplant, newly produced cells accounted for most counts and diversity.

The CDR3 sequence is 14 residues long. In germline, CDR1 is SNHLY, CDR2 FYNNEI. Sequencing was performed on PBMCs, mostly from graft donor cells, taken 360 days after TCRalphabeta/CD19-depleted stem cell transplant. This sequence originates from a male patient aged 2 to 10 who had a stem cell transplant for acute lymphoblastic leukemia, so the T cells may come from the graft donor. J is TRBJ2-1 and V is TRBV2; 8 bases map to TRBD2. The CDR3 protein is CASRPGLGRPQKIF. CDR3 bases: TGTGCCAGCAGACCGGGACTAGGACGGCCACAAAAGATCTTC.